Following are 10 T cell receptor beta chains from one sample sequenced in a study of liver allograft versus peripheral blood T cells. Across the whole study: Recipients' peripheral blood T cell receptor repertoires were compared with those in transplanted livers.

TCRdb reprocessed the reads with MiXCR, giving one entry per CDR3 protein. The table has some 9,000 distinct CDR3 sequences, approximately 26% seen once. The origin of the receptors is a human patient who had a liver transplant. Some T cells may have originated in the graft donor.

In its sample, this clonotype ranks as medium-sized. This chain uses TRBV20-1 with TRBJ1-5; no reliable D call. CDR3 length: 12 residues. CDR1 DFQATT and CDR2 SNEGSKA come from the germline V gene (reference sequence). The V gene lost 4 bases and the J gene lost 3 bases, with 7 bases spanning the gap. The CDR3 sequence: CSATSHNQPQHF. The CDR3 nucleotides are TGCAGTGCTACGAGCCACAATCAGCCCCAGCATTTT.

The V call is TRBV27, the J call TRBJ2-3, with TRBD2 matching 11 bases. The CDR3 consists of 13 residues. The germline V gene encodes CDR1 MNHEY and CDR2 SMNVEV (reference sequence). V dropped 9 bases and J dropped 4; count of bases not matched to a gene: 3. This CDR3 reads CASSLAGADTQYF. The CDR3 nucleotides are TGTGCCAGTTCACTAGCGGGAGCAGATACGCAGTATTTT.

This clonotype has a single count. V is TRBV11-1 and J is TRBJ1-2; D is uncertain. This CDR3 is built from 14 residues. The ends were cut back, 5 bases at V and 6 bases at J, with 16 bases in the middle. CDR1 is SGHAT and CDR2 is FQDESV in the germline V gene (reference sequence). The CDR3: CASSQESGLDGYTF. CDR3 bases: TGTGCCAGCAGCCAGGAGTCCGGGTTGGATGGCTACACCTTC.

This clonotype is medium-sized. The V gene is TRBV19, the J gene TRBJ2-1; TRBD2 matches 11 bases. The CDR3 length is 17 residues. Germline assignment: CDR1 LNHDA and CDR2 SQIVND (reference sequence). The V segment lost 4 bases and the J segment 7 bases; nucleotides outside the gene matches: 12. As DNA, the CDR3 is TGTGCCAGTAGTACTAGTCGTGGACTAGCGGGTTTGAATGAGCAGTTCTTC. It translates to CASSTSRGLAGLNEQFF.

This rearrangement joins TRBV20-1 to TRBJ1-2; tentative D call: TRBD1 (5 bases). Germline V gene lookup returns CDR1 DFQATT and CDR2 SNEGSKA (reference sequence). V was trimmed by 3 bases and J by 6 bases, leaving 8 bases between them. CDR3 size: 11 residues. DNA of the CDR3: TGCAGTGCTAGTTGGGGGGATGGCTACACCTTC. Amino acid sequence: CSASWGDGYTF.

Judged by abundance, this clonotype is medium-sized. The genes are TRBV19 and TRBJ1-4; no definite D call. Germline values: CDR1 LNHDA, CDR2 SQIVND (reference sequence). Trimming shortened V by 8 bases and J by 2 bases, and 15 bases separated the two germline ends. The CDR3 totals 15 residues. DNA for the CDR3: TGTGCCAGTCGGGAGTGGGGTGCGACTAATGAAAAACTGTTTTTT. Its translation: CASREWGATNEKLFF.

This clonotype has only a few counts. The rearrangement links TRBV12-3 or TRBV12-4 to TRBJ1-6; D ambiguous. This CDR3 region has 13 residues. Trimming stripped 7 bases from V and 7 bases from J, with 11 bases between. The CDR3 is CASMGTGNSPLHF. For the CDR3, the DNA is TGTGCCAGCATGGGCACGGGAAATTCACCCCTCCACTTT.

Concerning this clonotype: Compared with germline, one end of the junction differs, possibly owing to a read error. J is TRBJ2-7 and V is TRBV6-2 or TRBV6-3; D unclear. Germline V gives CDR1 MNHEY, CDR2 SVGEGT. The CDR3 covers 15 residues. CDR3 amino acids: CASSYLGLRRDDQYF. CDR3 bases: TGTGCCAGCAGTTATTTGGGCCTCCGCCGTGACGACCAGTACTTC.

By sample share, this clonotype is medium-sized. This chain uses TRBV7-9 with TRBJ2-5; TRBD1 aligns across 11 bases. In germline, CDR1 is SEHNR, CDR2 FQNEAQ (reference sequence). The junction had 7 bases not matched to a gene; V was cut back by 6 bases and J by 4 bases. This CDR3 is 15 amino acids long. The DNA for the CDR3 is TGTGCCAGCAGGGACAGGGGGCTAGCGGGAGAGACCCAGTACTTC. Amino acids: CASRDRGLAGETQYF.

This clonotype is medium-sized (0.01 to 0.1%) within its sample. The chain carries TRBV27 and TRBJ2-6; D is possibly TRBD1 or TRBD2 (5 bases each). Germline V lookup: CDR1 MNHEY, CDR2 SMNVEV (reference sequence). V was pared by 9 bases and J by 2 bases, with 8 bases between. This CDR3 comprises 13 residues. CDR3 coding DNA: TGTGCCAGTGGGACGACTGGGGCCAACGTCCTGACTTTC. Encoded protein: CASGTTGANVLTF.